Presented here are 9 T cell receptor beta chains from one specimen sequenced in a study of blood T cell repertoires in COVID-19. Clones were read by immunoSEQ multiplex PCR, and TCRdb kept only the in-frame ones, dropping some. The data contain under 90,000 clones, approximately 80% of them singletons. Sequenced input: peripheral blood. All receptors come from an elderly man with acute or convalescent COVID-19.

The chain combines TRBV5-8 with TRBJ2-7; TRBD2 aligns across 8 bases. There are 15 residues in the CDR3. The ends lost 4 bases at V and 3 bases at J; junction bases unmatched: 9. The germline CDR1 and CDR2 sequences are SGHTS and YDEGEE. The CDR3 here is CASSRDGRGGYEQYF. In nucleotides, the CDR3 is TGTGCCAGCAGCCGGGACGGGAGGGGGGGCTACGAGCAGTACTTC.

CDR3 region: CASSLGPTNYGYTF. The DNA of the CDR3 is TGTGCCAGCAGCTTAGGGCCGACTAACTATGGCTACACCTTC. The chain employs TRBV7-9 and TRBJ1-2; no firm D call. This CDR3 has 14 residues. The germline CDR1 and CDR2 sequences are SEHNR and FQNEAQ (reference sequence). Trimming stripped 1 base from V and 0 bases from J, with 6 bases between.

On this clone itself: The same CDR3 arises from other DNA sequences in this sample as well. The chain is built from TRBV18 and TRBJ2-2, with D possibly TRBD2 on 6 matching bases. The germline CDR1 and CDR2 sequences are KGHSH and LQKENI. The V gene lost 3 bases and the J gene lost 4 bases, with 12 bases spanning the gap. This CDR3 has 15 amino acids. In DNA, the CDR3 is TGTGCCAGCTCACCGGGCCAGGGAGGCACCGGGGAGCTGTTTTTT. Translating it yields CASSPGQGGTGELFF.

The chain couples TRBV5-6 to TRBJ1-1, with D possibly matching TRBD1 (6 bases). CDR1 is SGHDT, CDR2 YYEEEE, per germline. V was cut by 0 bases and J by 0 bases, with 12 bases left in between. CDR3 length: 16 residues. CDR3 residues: CASSLGRGILNTEAFF. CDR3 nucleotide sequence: TGTGCCAGCAGCTTGGGAAGGGGGATTTTGAACACTGAAGCTTTCTTT.

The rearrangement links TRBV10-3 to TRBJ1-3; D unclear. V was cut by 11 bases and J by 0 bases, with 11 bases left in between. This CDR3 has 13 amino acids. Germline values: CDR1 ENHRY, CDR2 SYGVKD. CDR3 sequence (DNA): TGTGCCGCTTTAAGAGTCTCTGGAAACACCATATATTTT. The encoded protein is CAALRVSGNTIYF.

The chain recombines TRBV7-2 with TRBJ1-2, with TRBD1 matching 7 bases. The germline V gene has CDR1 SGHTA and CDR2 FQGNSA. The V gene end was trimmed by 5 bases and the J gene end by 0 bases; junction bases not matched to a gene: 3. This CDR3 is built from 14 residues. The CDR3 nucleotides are TGTGCCAGCAGCGCCGGGACAGCTAACTATGGCTACACCTTC. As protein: CASSAGTANYGYTF. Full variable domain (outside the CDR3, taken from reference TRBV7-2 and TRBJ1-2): GAGVSQSPSNKVTEKGKDVELRCDPISGHTALYWYRQSLGQGLEFLIYFQGNSAPDKSGLPSDRFSAERTGGSVSTLTIQRTQQEDSAVYLCASSAGTANYGYTFGSGTRLTVV.

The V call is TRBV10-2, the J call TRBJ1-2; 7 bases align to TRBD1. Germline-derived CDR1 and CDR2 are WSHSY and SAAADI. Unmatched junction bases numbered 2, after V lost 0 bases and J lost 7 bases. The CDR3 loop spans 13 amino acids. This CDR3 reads CASSESGGSGYTF. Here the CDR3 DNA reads TGCGCCAGCAGTGAGTCAGGGGGCTCTGGCTACACCTTC.

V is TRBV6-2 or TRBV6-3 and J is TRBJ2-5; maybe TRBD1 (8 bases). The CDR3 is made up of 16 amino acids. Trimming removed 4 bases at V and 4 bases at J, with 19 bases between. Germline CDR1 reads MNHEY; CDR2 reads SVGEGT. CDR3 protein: CASSFGQGGVGETQYF. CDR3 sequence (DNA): TGTGCCAGCAGTTTCGGACAGGGAGGGGTGGGAGAGACCCAGTACTTC.

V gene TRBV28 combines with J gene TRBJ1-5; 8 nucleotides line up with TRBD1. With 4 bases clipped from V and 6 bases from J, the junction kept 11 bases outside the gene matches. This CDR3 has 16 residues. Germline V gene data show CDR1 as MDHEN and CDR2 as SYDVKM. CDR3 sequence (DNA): TGTGCCAGCAGTTCTCAAATAACAGGGGGATCTCAGCCCCAGCATTTT. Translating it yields CASSSQITGGSQPQHF.